The following is a T cell receptor (beta chain) sequence with its context. Its antigen is as yet unknown. This record belongs to a study of shared clonotypes between healthy human individuals. Study-wide results and caveats: Clonotype sharing levels among donors were expected to vary with sequencing depth.

The assay was immunoSEQ multiplex PCR, and TCRdb's table has in-frame clones only and misses some. The sample gives roughly 200,000 clones, approximately 62% of which show up once; around 9.3% is in the top ten. CDR3 length: 15 amino acids. Germline V gene lookup returns CDR1 GTSNPN and CDR2 SVGIG (reference sequence). Trimming removed 0 bases at V and 0 bases at J, with 11 bases between. The TCR sequence derives from a man aged 30-40 years in good health. Sequences were obtained from memory CD4+ T cells sorted from blood. Subset in this sample: CD45RA-negative fraction. The chain couples TRBV30 to TRBJ2-5, with D uncertain. The CDR3 is CAWSVLIGYQETQYF. CDR3 bases: TGTGCCTGGAGTGTACTTATAGGCTACCAAGAGACCCAGTACTTC.